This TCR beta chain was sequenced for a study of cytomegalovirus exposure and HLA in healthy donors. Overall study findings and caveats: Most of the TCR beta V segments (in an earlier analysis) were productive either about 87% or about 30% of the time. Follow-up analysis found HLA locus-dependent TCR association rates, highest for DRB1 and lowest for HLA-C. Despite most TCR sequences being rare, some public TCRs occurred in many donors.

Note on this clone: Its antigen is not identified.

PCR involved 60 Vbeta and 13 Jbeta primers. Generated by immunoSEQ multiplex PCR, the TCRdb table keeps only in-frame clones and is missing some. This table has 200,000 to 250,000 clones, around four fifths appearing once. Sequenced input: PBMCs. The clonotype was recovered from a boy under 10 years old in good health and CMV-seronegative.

The CDR3 DNA reads as TGTGCCTGGAGTGTACTGCCGGGCTATGGCTACACCTTC. Encoded protein: CAWSVLPGYGYTF. The chain combines TRBV30 with TRBJ1-2; D unclear. Trimming took 0 bases from V and 4 from J, leaving 9 bases between them. The CDR3 extends over 13 amino acids. Per germline, CDR1 GTSNPN and CDR2 SVGIG (reference sequence).